The 32 T cell receptor beta chains below were found in one sample sequenced in a study of blood T cell repertoires in COVID-19 (dated by TCRdb to 2020 to 2021). Library generation was performed with the immunoSEQ multiplex PCR assay. Here the immuneACCESS table is served through TCRdb, limited to in-frame sequences with V and J called. Missing clones are a known gap in these copies; in checked studies unresolved V genes cover under half, and the rest lacks a known reason. Present in this sample are hundreds of thousands of clones, just over 85% of which were seen just once. 1.4% of the sample comes from the top ten. The sample taken for sequencing was peripheral blood. These receptors were collected from a woman in her twenties or thirties with active or convalescent COVID-19.

The chain recombines TRBV6-5 with TRBJ1-1; no definite D call. The V end lost 5 bases, the J end lost 11 bases, and 18 bases lay between the germline ends. The CDR3 consists of 13 residues. Germline V CDR1 and CDR2: MNHEY, SVGAGI. CDR3 nucleotides: TGTGCCAGCAGTACGAGCCGTGTCGCCTCCGCTTTCTTT. It encodes CASSTSRVASAFF.

This chain links TRBV6-5 with TRBJ1-1; D remains ambiguous. V lost 6 bases, J lost 1 base, and 12 bases lay in between. CDR1 and CDR2 (germline): MNHEY, SVGAGI. The CDR3 is 14 amino acids. CDR3 residues: CASRYNPGNTEAFF. CDR3 sequence (DNA): TGTGCCAGCAGATATAATCCAGGGAACACTGAAGCTTTCTTT.

The chain joins TRBV4-1 to TRBJ1-1, with 9 bases lining up with TRBD1. Germline assignment: CDR1 MGHRA and CDR2 YSYEKL. With V trimmed by 5 bases and J by 5 bases, 6 bases remained unmatched. This CDR3 region has 14 residues. The DNA of the CDR3 is TGCGCCAGCAGCTATACACAGGGGGCAACTGAAGCTTTCTTT. Protein: CASSYTQGATEAFF.

The gene calls are TRBV5-1 and TRBJ2-1; D remains ambiguous. This CDR3 is 12 amino acids long. CDR1 SGHRS and CDR2 YFSETQ come from the germline V gene. Trimming pared 4 bases from V and 8 bases from J, leaving 10 bases between. CDR3 nucleotides: TGCGCCAGCAGCCCCAGAGGCCATGAGCAGTTCTTC. This encodes CASSPRGHEQFF.

V and J are TRBV27 and TRBJ1-6; 7 nucleotides agree with TRBD1. J lost 11 bases, V lost 6 bases, and 16 bases had no gene match. The CDR3 is 16 amino acids. Per germline, CDR1 MNHEY and CDR2 SMNVEV (reference sequence). CDR3 region: CASRIQGFFPLTPLHF. The CDR3 bases are TGTGCCAGCAGGATACAGGGGTTTTTTCCCCTTACACCCCTCCACTTT.

The genes are TRBV14 and TRBJ1-2; D gene unclear. The CDR3 runs 13 residues. Germline V gene lookup returns CDR1 SGHDN and CDR2 FVKESK. Deletions cut 5 bases from V and 3 bases from J, with 10 bases between. The CDR3: CASSATEYYGYTF. CDR3 sequence (DNA): TGTGCCAGCAGCGCTACAGAATACTATGGCTACACCTTC.

This chain connects TRBV15 to TRBJ1-4; 8 bases line up with TRBD1. Germline-derived CDR1 and CDR2 are LNHNV and YYDKDF (reference sequence). The J segment lost 6 bases and the V segment lost 0 bases, leaving 3 bases of the junction unmatched. The CDR3 is 15 residues long. The CDR3 is CATSRDRGRDEKLFF. The DNA of the CDR3 is TGTGCCACCAGCAGAGACAGGGGGCGCGATGAAAAACTGTTTTTT.

CDR3 DNA sequence: TGTGCCAGCAGTGATATCGGGGGGCTCCAGAATGAGCAGTTCTTC. It encodes CASSDIGGLQNEQFF. This chain uses TRBV6-1 with TRBJ2-1, with TRBD2 as a possible D gene (7 bases). Germline V gene sequence: CDR1 MNHNS, CDR2 SASEGT. The V end lost 3 bases, the J end lost 7 bases, and 16 bases lay between the germline ends. This CDR3 has 15 residues.

The chain has TRBV2 and TRBJ2-3; 7 bases map to TRBD2. The CDR3 is 16 residues long. V dropped 5 bases and J dropped 3; count of bases not matched to a gene: 11. CDR1 is SNHLY and CDR2 is FYNNEI in the germline V gene. CDR3 nucleotide sequence: TGTGCCAGCAGTCAACGAGCGGGAAGGGCGACAGATACGCAGTATTTT. Amino acids: CASSQRAGRATDTQYF. Supplemented by reference TRBV2 and TRBJ2-3, the full variable domain reads EPEVTQTPSHQVTQMGQEVILRCVPISNHLYFYWYRQILGQKVEFLVSFYNNEISEKSEIFDDQFSVERPDGSNFTLKIRSTKLEDSAMYFCASSQRAGRATDTQYFGPGTRLTVL.

V usage is TRBV5-1 and J usage is TRBJ2-5; 14 nucleotides align to TRBD2. The V gene end was trimmed by 8 bases and the J gene end by 5 bases; junction bases not matched to a gene: 8. The CDR3 contains 15 residues. CDR1 and CDR2 from the germline V gene are SGHRS and YFSETQ. CDR3 region: CARAGLAGVVETQYF. DNA for the CDR3: TGCGCCAGGGCGGGACTAGCGGGAGTTGTGGAGACCCAGTACTTC.

This clone was picked up one time. The chain recombines TRBV5-1 with TRBJ1-1; a possible D gene is TRBD1 (6 bases). Trimming shortened V by 4 bases and J by 0 bases, and 13 bases separated the two germline ends. The CDR3 spans 15 residues. The germline gives CDR1 SGHRS, CDR2 YFSETQ. CDR3 sequence: CASSVHRAVNTEAFF. Written as DNA, the CDR3 is TGCGCCAGCAGCGTACACAGGGCTGTGAACACTGAAGCTTTCTTT.

The gene calls are TRBV7-8 and TRBJ1-2; unclear D gene. Per the germline V gene, CDR1 is SGHVS and CDR2 is FQNEAQ. CDR3 size: 15 residues. Trimming left V 2 bases short and J 2 bases short, with 12 bases between. The CDR3 DNA sequence: TGTGCCAGCAGCTTACTGAGTGAGAAGAACTATGGCTACACCTTC. It yields the protein CASSLLSEKNYGYTF.

The rearrangement links TRBV3-1 (or the pseudogene TRBV3-2) to TRBJ2-7; 10 nucleotides agree with TRBD1. CDR3 length: 15 amino acids. V was clipped by 6 bases and J by 4 bases; unmatched bases: 9. Germline assignment: CDR1 LGHDT and CDR2 YNNKEL (reference sequence). CDR3 in DNA: TGTGCCAGCAGTGGGAGACAGGGGGCGCGGTACGAGCAGTACTTC. Encoded protein: CASSGRQGARYEQYF.

CDR3 sequence reads: CASSPGMGLEQFF. CDR3 DNA sequence: TGTGCCAGCAGCCCAGGGATGGGGCTAGAGCAGTTCTTC. The chain joins TRBV3-1 (or the pseudogene TRBV3-2) to TRBJ2-1; possibly TRBD1 for D (5 bases). Germline values: CDR1 LGHDT, CDR2 YNNKEL (reference sequence). The CDR3 spans 13 residues. V lost 4 bases, J lost 10 bases, and 14 bases lay in between.

The chain employs TRBV11-2 and TRBJ2-1, with 8 positions matching TRBD2. The CDR3 contains 13 residues. V gave up 4 bases and J gave up 8 bases; unmatched junction bases: 4. Germline V gives CDR1 SGHAT, CDR2 FQNNGV. DNA for the CDR3: TGTGCCAGCAGCTCACTAGCGGCCCATGAGCAGTTCTTC. Its protein product is CASSSLAAHEQFF.

The gene calls are TRBV20-1 and TRBJ1-4; D is unclear. The CDR3 has 12 amino acids. Germline lookup yields CDR1 DFQATT and CDR2 SNEGSKA (reference sequence). V lost 3 bases to trimming and J lost 6 bases, with 8 bases between them. The CDR3 reads CSASLPDEKLFF. For the CDR3, the DNA is TGCAGTGCTAGTCTGCCAGATGAAAAACTGTTTTTT.

CDR3: CSAGGDEKLFF. The CDR3 DNA reads as TGCAGCGCAGGCGGCGATGAAAAACTGTTTTTT. The chain joins TRBV29-1 to TRBJ1-4; D unresolved. The germline gives CDR1 SQVTM, CDR2 ANQGSEA. Between the trimmed V and J ends, which lost 7 bases and 6 bases, there was a span of 9 bases. There are 11 residues in the CDR3.

The chain employs TRBV5-1 and TRBJ1-2, with TRBD1 matching 7 bases. CDR1 is SGHRS, CDR2 YFSETQ, per germline. The CDR3 contains 16 residues. V was pared by 0 bases and J by 4 bases, with 9 bases of the junction left unmatched. CDR3 in amino acids: CASSLGIGDSPYGYTF. The CDR3 nucleotides read TGCGCCAGCAGCTTGGGAATCGGGGACAGTCCCTATGGCTACACCTTC.

This clone was recorded at least ten times. The chain recombines TRBV4-1 with TRBJ2-7, with a tentative D call TRBD1 (6 bases). This CDR3 has 15 amino acids. Germline V gene lookup returns CDR1 MGHRA and CDR2 YSYEKL. V was pared by 6 bases and J by 2 bases, with 17 bases between. CDR3 in amino acids: CASRVTGSKAYEQYF. The CDR3 bases are TGCGCCAGCAGAGTAACAGGGTCTAAGGCCTACGAGCAGTACTTC.

This chain links TRBV7-9 with TRBJ2-7, with D possibly being TRBD1 (6 bases). V lost 5 bases, J lost 1 base, and 9 bases lay in between. This CDR3 comprises 13 residues. Per germline, CDR1 SEHNR and CDR2 FQNEAQ (reference sequence). The CDR3 DNA follows: TGTGCCAGCAGCCTAGACAGGTCCTACGAGCAGTACTTC. It is translated as CASSLDRSYEQYF.

The chain carries TRBV11-2 and TRBJ2-1, with TRBD2 matching over 7 bases. Germline-derived CDR1 and CDR2 are SGHAT and FQNNGV. After removal of 1 base from V and 3 bases from J, the junction contained 12 bases not matched to a gene. The CDR3 totals 18 residues. CDR3: CASSLGRESGAYYNEQFF. In DNA form, the CDR3 reads TGTGCCAGCAGCTTAGGGAGGGAAAGCGGGGCCTACTACAATGAGCAGTTCTTC.

The chain uses TRBV11-3 and TRBJ2-5, with 7 positions matching TRBD1. CDR1 is SGHNT and CDR2 is YENEEA in the germline V gene. With V trimmed by 5 bases and J by 5 bases, 14 bases remained unmatched. The CDR3 runs 16 residues. In nucleotides, the CDR3 is TGTGCCAGCAGCAATGTCAACTCAGGGGGTGTTGAGACCCAGTACTTC. Its translation: CASSNVNSGGVETQYF.

The genes are TRBV3-1 (or the pseudogene TRBV3-2) and TRBJ2-5; TRBD2 matches 9 bases. In germline, CDR1 is LGHDT, CDR2 YNNKEL (reference sequence). The CDR3 sequence is 13 residues long. The ends lost 5 bases at V and 5 bases at J; junction bases unmatched: 3. CDR3 coding DNA: TGTGCCAGCAGCACCGGACTAGCGGAGACCCAGTACTTC. Translating it yields CASSTGLAETQYF.

This clone was picked up a small number of times. The V gene is TRBV24-1, the J gene TRBJ2-1, with 8 bases matching TRBD2. Per germline, CDR1 KGHDR and CDR2 SFDVKD. V lost 4 bases, J lost 6 bases, and 13 bases stayed unmatched. The CDR3 sequence is 17 residues long. The CDR3 DNA follows: TGTGCCACCAGTGACCGCCTCGGTAGCGGGGATCCCAATGAGCAGTTCTTC. Its protein product is CATSDRLGSGDPNEQFF.

V and J are TRBV3-1 (or the pseudogene TRBV3-2) and TRBJ1-2; tentatively, D is TRBD1 (5 bases). Germline values: CDR1 LGHDT, CDR2 YNNKEL (reference sequence). Between the trimmed V and J ends, which lost 3 bases and 2 bases, there was a span of 19 bases. This CDR3 is built from 17 residues. CDR3 region: CASSHRGRYTVNYGYTF. CDR3 nucleotide sequence: TGTGCCAGCAGCCATAGGGGCAGGTATACCGTAAACTATGGCTACACCTTC.

V is TRBV9 and J is TRBJ2-1; the match to TRBD2 covers 7 bases. Germline CDR1 SGDLS, CDR2 YYNGEE. The CDR3 has 16 residues. The V and J ends lost 0 bases and 6 bases, in that order; junction bases with no gene match: 9. This CDR3 is CASSVGTTSMGNEQFF. The DNA of the CDR3 is TGTGCCAGCAGCGTAGGAACGACTAGCATGGGCAATGAGCAGTTCTTC.

The gene calls are TRBV30 and TRBJ2-2; perhaps TRBD1 as D (5 bases). Trimming took off 3 bases at V and 3 bases at J, with 11 bases between the two ends. CDR1 GTSNPN and CDR2 SVGIG come from the germline V gene (reference sequence). CDR3 length: 14 residues. The CDR3 bases are TGTGCCTGGAGAAGGGCAGGGCACACCGGGGAGCTGTTTTTT. Translating gives CAWRRAGHTGELFF.

The chain uses TRBV7-9 and TRBJ2-7, with a tentative D call TRBD2 (6 bases). Germline V lookup: CDR1 SEHNR, CDR2 FQNEAQ (reference sequence). V dropped 4 bases and J dropped 6 bases, with 10 bases sitting between them. The CDR3 contains 12 residues. CDR3 nucleotides: TGTGCCAGCAGCTGGCGGGGCGGCGAGCAGTACTTC. The encoded protein is CASSWRGGEQYF.

The chain recombines TRBV6-1 with TRBJ1-1; 7 nucleotides align to TRBD1. With 2 bases clipped from V and 5 bases from J, the junction kept 14 bases outside the gene matches. CDR3 length equals 17 residues. The V gene's germline CDR1 is MNHNS and CDR2 SASEGT. The CDR3 nucleotides read TGTGCCAGCAGTGAATGGGCAGGGACAGCACCTCGGACTGAAGCTTTCTTT. Translated, it gives CASSEWAGTAPRTEAFF.

This clone was picked up a small number of times. Different DNA sequences within this sample yield the same CDR3. The gene calls are TRBV30 and TRBJ1-2; tentative D call: TRBD1 (6 bases). The CDR3 contains 13 residues. In germline, CDR1 is GTSNPN, CDR2 SVGIG (reference sequence). V was pared by 3 bases and J by 4 bases, with 12 bases between. CDR3 nucleotides: TGTGCCTGGAGCCGAGACAGGCCCTATGGCTACACCTTC. Its translation is CAWSRDRPYGYTF.

Turning to this clone: One junction end does not reproduce the germline sequence, and a read error may be involved. Other DNA sequences of this sample code for an identical CDR3. This chain joins TRBV18 and TRBJ1-1; 8 nucleotides agree with TRBD1. The CDR3 totals 21 residues. Germline values: CDR1 KGHSH, CDR2 LQKENI. CDR3 in amino acids: CASSPPKSLGQVLAGDTEAFF. CDR3 nucleotide sequence: TGTGCCAGCTCACCACCGAAATCCCTGGGACAGGTTCTCGCCGGGGACACTGAAGCTTTCTTC.

The chain employs TRBV19 and TRBJ1-1; 10 bases match TRBD1. The length of the CDR3 is 18 residues. V gave up 5 bases and J gave up 1 base; unmatched junction bases: 13. Germline values: CDR1 LNHDA, CDR2 SQIVND (reference sequence). This CDR3 is CASSPTGGGTGGNTEAFF. The CDR3 DNA reads TGTGCCAGTAGTCCGACAGGGGGCGGCACAGGGGGGAACACTGAAGCTTTCTTT.